This paragraph covers one T cell receptor (beta chain) sequence. The CDR3 totals 15 residues. Trimming cost V 0 bases and J 3 bases, with 13 bases left between them. CDR1 and CDR2 from the germline V gene are GTSNPN and SVGIG (reference sequence). Extracted RNA was reverse transcribed into cDNA, the sequencing template. The data were produced by immunoSEQ multiplex PCR, yet TCRdb's version contains in-frame clones alone and is incomplete. The sample has around 120,000 clones, 35% to 40% seen once; the top ten hold approximately 3%. This entry comes from a study of CD8+ T cells in alopecia areata. Looking at the study overall: Treated patients were given oral tofacitinib, which was dosed at 5 to 10 mg twice daily.

The chain uses TRBV30 and TRBJ2-3; D uncertain. The sequenced material came from CD4+ T cells sorted from blood. This TCR derives from a human donor with alopecia areata. This chain's CDR3 is CAWSVMGLGTDTQYF. CDR3 bases: TGTGCCTGGAGTGTGATGGGATTGGGGACAGATACGCAGTATTTT. Looking up the rest from reference TRBV30 and TRBJ2-3 gives the full variable domain: SQTIHQWPATLVQPVGSPLSLECTVEGTSNPNLYWYRQAAGRGLQLLFYSVGIGQISSEVPQNLSASRPQDRQFILSSKKLLLSDSGFYLCAWSVMGLGTDTQYFGPGTRLTVL.